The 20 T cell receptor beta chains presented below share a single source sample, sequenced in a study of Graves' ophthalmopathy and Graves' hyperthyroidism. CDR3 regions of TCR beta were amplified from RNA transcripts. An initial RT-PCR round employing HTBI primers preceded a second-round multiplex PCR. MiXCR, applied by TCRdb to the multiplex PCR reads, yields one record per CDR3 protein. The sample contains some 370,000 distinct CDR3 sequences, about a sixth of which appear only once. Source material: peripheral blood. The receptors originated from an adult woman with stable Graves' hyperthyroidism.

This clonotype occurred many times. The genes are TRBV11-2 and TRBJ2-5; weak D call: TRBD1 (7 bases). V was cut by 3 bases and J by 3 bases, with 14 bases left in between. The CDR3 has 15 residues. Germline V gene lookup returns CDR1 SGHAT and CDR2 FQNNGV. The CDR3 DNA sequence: TGTGCCAGCAGCTTGTCCAGGGGGGAAGAAGAGACCCAGTACTTC. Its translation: CASSLSRGEEETQYF.

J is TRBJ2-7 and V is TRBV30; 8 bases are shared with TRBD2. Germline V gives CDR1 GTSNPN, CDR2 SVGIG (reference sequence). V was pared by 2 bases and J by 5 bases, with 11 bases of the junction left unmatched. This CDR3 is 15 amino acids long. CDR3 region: CAWSFPGGPINEQYF. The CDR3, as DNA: TGTGCCTGGAGTTTCCCGGGAGGGCCGATCAACGAGCAGTACTTC.

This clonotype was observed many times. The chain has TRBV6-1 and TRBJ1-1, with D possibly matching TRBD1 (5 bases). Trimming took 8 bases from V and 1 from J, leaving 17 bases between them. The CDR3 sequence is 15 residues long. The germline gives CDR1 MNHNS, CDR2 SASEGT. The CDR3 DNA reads TGTGCCAGCTTGACTACGGGGCACGCGAACACTGAAGCTTTCTTT. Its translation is CASLTTGHANTEAFF.

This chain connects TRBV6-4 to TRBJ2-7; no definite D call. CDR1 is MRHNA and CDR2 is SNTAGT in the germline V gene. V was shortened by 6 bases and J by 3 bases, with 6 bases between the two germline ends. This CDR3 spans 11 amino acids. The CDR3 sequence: CASRTRYEQYF. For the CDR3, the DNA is TGTGCCAGCAGGACTCGCTACGAGCAGTACTTC.

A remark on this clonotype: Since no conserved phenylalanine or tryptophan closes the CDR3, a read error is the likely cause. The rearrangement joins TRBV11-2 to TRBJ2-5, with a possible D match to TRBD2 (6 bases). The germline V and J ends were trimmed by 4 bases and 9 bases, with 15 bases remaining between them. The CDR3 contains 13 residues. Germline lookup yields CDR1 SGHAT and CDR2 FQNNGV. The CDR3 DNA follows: TGTGCCAGCAGCTCGGAACTCCGGGAGTCCCAGTACTAC. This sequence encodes CASSSELRESQYY.

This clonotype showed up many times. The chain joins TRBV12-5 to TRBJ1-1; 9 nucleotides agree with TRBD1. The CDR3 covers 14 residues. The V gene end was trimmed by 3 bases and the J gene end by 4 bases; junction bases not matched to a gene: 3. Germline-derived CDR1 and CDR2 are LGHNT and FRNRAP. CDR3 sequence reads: CASGFTGGGTEAFF. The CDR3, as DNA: TGTGCTAGTGGTTTTACAGGGGGCGGCACTGAAGCTTTCTTT.

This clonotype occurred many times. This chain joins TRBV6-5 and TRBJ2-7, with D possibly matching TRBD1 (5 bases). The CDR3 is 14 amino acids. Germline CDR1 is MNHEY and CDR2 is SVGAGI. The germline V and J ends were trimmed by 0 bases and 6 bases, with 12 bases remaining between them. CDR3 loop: CASSYSAGFFEQYF. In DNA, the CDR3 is TGTGCCAGCAGTTACTCGGCAGGGTTCTTCGAGCAGTACTTC.

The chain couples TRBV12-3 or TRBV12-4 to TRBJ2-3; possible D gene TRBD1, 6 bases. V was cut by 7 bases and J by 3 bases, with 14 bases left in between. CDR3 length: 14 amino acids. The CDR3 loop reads CASNDRLRTDTQYF. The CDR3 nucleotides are TGTGCCAGCAATGACAGGCTACGGACAGATACGCAGTATTTT.

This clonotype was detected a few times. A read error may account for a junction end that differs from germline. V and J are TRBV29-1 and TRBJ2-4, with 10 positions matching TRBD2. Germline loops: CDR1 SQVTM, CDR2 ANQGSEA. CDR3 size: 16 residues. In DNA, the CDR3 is TGCAGCGTTGAAGATGGAGCGGGAGGGCCCAAAAACATTAAGTACTTC. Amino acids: CSVEDGAGGPKNIKYF. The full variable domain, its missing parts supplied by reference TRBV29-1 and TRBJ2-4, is SAVISQKPSRDICQRGTSLTIQCQVDSQVTMMFWYRQQPGQSLTLIATANQGSEATYESGFVIDKFPISRPNLTFSTLTVSNMSPEDSSIYLCSVEDGAGGPKNIKYFGAGTRLSVL.

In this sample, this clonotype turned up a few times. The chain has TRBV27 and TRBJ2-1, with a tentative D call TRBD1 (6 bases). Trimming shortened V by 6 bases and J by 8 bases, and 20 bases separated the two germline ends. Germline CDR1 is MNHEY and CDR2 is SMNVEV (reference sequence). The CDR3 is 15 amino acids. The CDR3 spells CASRLYRAGRYEQFF. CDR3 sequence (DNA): TGTGCCAGCAGACTATACAGGGCCGGGCGCTATGAGCAGTTCTTC.

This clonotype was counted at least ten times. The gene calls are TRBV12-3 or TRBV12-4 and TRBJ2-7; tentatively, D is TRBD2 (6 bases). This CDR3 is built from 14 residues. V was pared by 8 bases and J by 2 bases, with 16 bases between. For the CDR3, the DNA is TGTGCCAGCGCCCCGGGACTCAAAACCTACGAGCAGTACTTC. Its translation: CASAPGLKTYEQYF.

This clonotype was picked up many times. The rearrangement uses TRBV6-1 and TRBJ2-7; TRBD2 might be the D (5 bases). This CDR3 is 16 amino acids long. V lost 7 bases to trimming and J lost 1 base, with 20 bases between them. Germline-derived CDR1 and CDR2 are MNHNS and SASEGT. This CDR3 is CASTGEGNLRSYEQYF. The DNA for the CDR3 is TGTGCCAGCACCGGGGAAGGGAATTTACGGTCCTACGAGCAGTACTTC.

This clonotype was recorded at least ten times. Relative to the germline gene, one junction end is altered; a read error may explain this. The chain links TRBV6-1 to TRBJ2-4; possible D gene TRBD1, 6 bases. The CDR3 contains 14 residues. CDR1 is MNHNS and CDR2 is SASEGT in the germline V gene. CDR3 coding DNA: TGTGCCAGCAGTGAAGGGCAGGGGAAAAACATTAAGTACTTC. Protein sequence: CASSEGQGKNIKYF.

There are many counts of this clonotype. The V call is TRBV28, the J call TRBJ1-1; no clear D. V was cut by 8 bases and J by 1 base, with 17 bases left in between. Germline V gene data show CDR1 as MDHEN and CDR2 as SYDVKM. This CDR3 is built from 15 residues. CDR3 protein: CASLGHHQRNTEAFF. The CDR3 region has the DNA TGTGCCAGCCTAGGGCATCACCAACGGAACACTGAAGCTTTCTTT. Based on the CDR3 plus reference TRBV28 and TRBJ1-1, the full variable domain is DVKVTQSSRYLVKRTGEKVFLECVQDMDHENMFWYRQDPGLGLRLIYFSYDVKMKEKGDIPEGYSVSREKKERFSLILESASTNQTSMYLCASLGHHQRNTEAFFGQGTRLTVV.

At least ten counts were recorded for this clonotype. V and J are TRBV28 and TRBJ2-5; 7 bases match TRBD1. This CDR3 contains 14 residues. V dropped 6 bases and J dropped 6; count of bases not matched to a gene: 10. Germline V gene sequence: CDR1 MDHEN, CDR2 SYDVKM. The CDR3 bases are TGTGCCAGCAGCGAGCCGAACAGGGGACAGACCCAGTACTTC. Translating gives CASSEPNRGQTQYF.

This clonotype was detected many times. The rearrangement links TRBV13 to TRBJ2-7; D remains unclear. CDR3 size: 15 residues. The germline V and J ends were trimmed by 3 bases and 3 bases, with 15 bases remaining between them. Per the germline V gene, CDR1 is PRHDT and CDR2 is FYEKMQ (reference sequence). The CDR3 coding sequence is TGTGCCAGCAGCTTGACCGGGTCGGGTAACTACGAGCAGTACTTC. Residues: CASSLTGSGNYEQYF. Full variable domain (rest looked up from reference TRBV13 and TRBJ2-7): AAGVIQSPRHLIKEKRETATLKCYPIPRHDTVYWYQQGPGQDPQFLISFYEKMQSDKGSIPDRFSAQQFSDYHSELNMSSLELGDSALYFCASSLTGSGNYEQYFGPGTRLTVT.

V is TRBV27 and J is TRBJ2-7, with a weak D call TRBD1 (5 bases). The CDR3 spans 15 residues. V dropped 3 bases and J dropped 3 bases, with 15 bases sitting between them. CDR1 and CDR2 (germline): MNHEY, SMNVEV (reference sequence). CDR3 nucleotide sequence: TGTGCCAGCAGTTTGGTAGGGGAAAGCTTCTACGAGCAGTACTTC. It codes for CASSLVGESFYEQYF.

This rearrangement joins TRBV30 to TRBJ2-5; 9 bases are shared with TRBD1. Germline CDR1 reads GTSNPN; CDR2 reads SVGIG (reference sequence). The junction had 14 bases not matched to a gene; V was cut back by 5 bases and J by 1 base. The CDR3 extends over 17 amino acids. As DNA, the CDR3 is TGTGCCTGGCAAACGCCGGACAGGGGTGGACTCCAAGAGACCCAGTACTTC. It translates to CAWQTPDRGGLQETQYF.

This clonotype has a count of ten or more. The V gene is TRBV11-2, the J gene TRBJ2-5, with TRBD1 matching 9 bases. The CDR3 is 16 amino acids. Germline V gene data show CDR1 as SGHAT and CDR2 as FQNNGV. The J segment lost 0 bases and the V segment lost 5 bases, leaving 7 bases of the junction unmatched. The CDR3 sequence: CASSEDRGIHQETQYF. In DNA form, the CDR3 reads TGTGCCAGCAGCGAAGACAGGGGGATTCACCAAGAGACCCAGTACTTC.

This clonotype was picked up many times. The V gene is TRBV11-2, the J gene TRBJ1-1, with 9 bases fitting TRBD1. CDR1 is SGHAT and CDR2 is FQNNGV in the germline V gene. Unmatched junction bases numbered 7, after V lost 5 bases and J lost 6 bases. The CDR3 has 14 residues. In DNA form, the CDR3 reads TGTGCCAGCAGCGCGTCGGGACAGGGTGCTGAAGCTTTCTTT. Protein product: CASSASGQGAEAFF.